One and the same sample provided the 4 T cell receptor beta chains below, sequenced in a study of blood T cell repertoires in COVID-19. Profiled with immunoSEQ multiplex PCR; TCRdb holds only in-frame clones, not every one. This sample yields 100,000 to 130,000 clones, of which 88% are seen a single time; over 2% belongs to the top ten. The material sequenced was peripheral blood. These receptors were collected from a human donor in a cohort sampled during active COVID-19.

V gene TRBV18 combines with J gene TRBJ2-3, with D perhaps TRBD1 (5 bases). The ends were cut back, 1 base at V and 1 base at J, with 12 bases in the middle. The germline gives CDR1 KGHSH, CDR2 LQKENI. CDR3 length equals 16 residues. CDR3 protein: CASSPLRQGRTDTQYF. Written as DNA, the CDR3 is TGTGCCAGCTCACCACTGCGCCAGGGTCGCACAGATACGCAGTATTTT.

Here the CDR3 DNA reads TGTGCCATCAGTGAGTCGGCGGGAGGTACTTACAATGAGCAGTTCTTC. As protein: CAISESAGGTYNEQFF. V is TRBV10-3 and J is TRBJ2-1; the match to TRBD2 covers 8 bases. The CDR3 loop spans 16 amino acids. J lost 4 bases, V lost 0 bases, and 5 bases had no gene match. Germline values: CDR1 ENHRY, CDR2 SYGVKD.

The V gene is TRBV25-1, the J gene TRBJ2-7, with a weak D call TRBD1 (5 bases). The germline V and J ends were trimmed by 3 bases and 3 bases, with 12 bases remaining between them. CDR3 length: 14 amino acids. Germline loops: CDR1 MGHDK, CDR2 SYGVNS. The CDR3 protein is CASSDNRISYEQYF. As DNA, the CDR3 is TGTGCCAGCAGTGATAACAGGATCAGCTACGAGCAGTACTTC.

In DNA form, the CDR3 reads TGTGCCAGCAGTCTTACAGGGAATCGTAATCAGCCCCAGCATTTT. Its translation: CASSLTGNRNQPQHF. This rearrangement joins TRBV27 to TRBJ1-5, with D maybe TRBD1 (6 bases). Germline CDR1 MNHEY, CDR2 SMNVEV (reference sequence). The CDR3 spans 15 residues. V lost 5 bases and J 4 bases, leaving 15 bases between the germline ends.